This T cell receptor (beta chain) derives from a study of Ad26.COV2.S vaccination and SARS-CoV-2 variants. Treatment indicated: 15 to 20 received Ad26.COV2.S at low or high dose, single or two shots; about 5 received placebo; per-sample allocation not given. All samples were drawn on day 63, counting from the first vaccine or placebo injection. Adults aged 18-55 years in Boston included the donor. In its sample, this clone was seen once. Repertoires were generated with immunoSEQ multiplex PCR, while TCRdb's copy carries only in-frame clones and drops some. The sample contains about 350,000 clones, about 87% of which appear only once. From germline, CDR1 is SGHTA and CDR2 FQGNSA. The J segment lost 8 bases and the V segment lost 3 bases, leaving 11 bases of the junction unmatched. The CDR3 consists of 17 residues.

The sample was peripheral blood, taken in a trial of Ad26.COV2.S vaccine versus placebo. The receptor comes from a person between 18 and 65 years old who received the Ad26.COV2.S COVID-19 vaccine or a placebo. The V gene is TRBV7-2, the J gene TRBJ2-1, with 12 bases lining up with TRBD2. The CDR3, as DNA: TGTGCCAGCAGCTTTCGTTTAGGAACTAGCGGGAGGTATGAGCAGTTCTTC. Encoded protein: CASSFRLGTSGRYEQFF.